A single sample gave rise to the 29 T cell receptor beta chains below, sequenced in a study of blood T cell repertoires in COVID-19. Using immunoSEQ multiplex PCR, the repertoire was profiled, and TCRdb retains in-frame clones only, with some absent. The sample shows more than 90,000 clones, about three quarters of them seen only once. Sequencing used peripheral blood. The source is a man aged 65 to 79 with acute or convalescent COVID-19.

The rearrangement joins TRBV21-1 to TRBJ2-7; whether TRBD1, the table's D call, matches the DNA was not checked. TRBV21-1 is termed a pseudogene. The CDR3 length is 15 residues. This CDR3 is CASSADRGASYEQYF. In nucleotides, the CDR3 is TGTGCCAGCAGCGCGGACAGGGGTGCTTCCTACGAGCAGTACTTC.

Comments on this clone: A read error may produce the germline difference seen at one junction end. The chain is built from TRBV6-2 or TRBV6-3 and TRBJ2-7; 11 bases are shared with TRBD1. This CDR3 is 15 amino acids long. Germline lookup yields CDR1 MNHEY and CDR2 SVGEGT. CDR3 amino acids: CASSPKWTGGILGDF. In DNA form, the CDR3 reads TGTGCCAGCAGTCCGAAGTGGACAGGGGGCATTCTTGGGGACTTC.

The rearrangement uses TRBV3-1 (or the pseudogene TRBV3-2) and TRBJ2-1, with 9 bases matching TRBD1. Germline V gene lookup returns CDR1 LGHDT and CDR2 YNNKEL (reference sequence). The V and J ends lost 5 bases and 3 bases, in that order; junction bases with no gene match: 8. The CDR3 is made up of 16 amino acids. The DNA for the CDR3 is TGTGCCAGCAGCAACCGGCCGGGACAGGGCTACAATGAGCAGTTCTTC. Protein sequence: CASSNRPGQGYNEQFF.

The J gene is TRBJ2-1, the V gene TRBV7-9; the match to TRBD2 covers 7 bases. Germline V gene lookup returns CDR1 SEHNR and CDR2 FQNEAQ (reference sequence). Trimming removed 5 bases from V and 4 bases from J; junction bases left unmatched: 11. CDR3 length equals 16 residues. The CDR3 sequence: CASSREVRVYYNEQFF. The CDR3 region has the DNA TGTGCCAGCAGCCGGGAGGTCAGGGTCTATTACAATGAGCAGTTCTTC. Drawing the rest from reference TRBV7-9 and TRBJ2-1, the complete variable domain is DTGVSQNPRHKITKRGQNVTFRCDPISEHNRLYWYRQTLGQGPEFLTYFQNEAQLEKSRLLSDRFSAERPKGSFSTLEIQRTEQGDSAMYLCASSREVRVYYNEQFFGPGTRLTVL.

The table lists this clone with a count of one. V is TRBV3-1 (or the pseudogene TRBV3-2) and J is TRBJ1-6, with 11 positions matching TRBD1. V was clipped by 6 bases and J by 9 bases; unmatched bases: 4. Germline V gene data show CDR1 as LGHDT and CDR2 as YNNKEL (reference sequence). The CDR3 is made up of 14 amino acids. CDR3 nucleotide sequence: TGTGCCAGCAGTACCGGGACAGGGGGTTCACCCCTCCACTTT. Protein product: CASSTGTGGSPLHF.

The rearrangement uses TRBV2 and TRBJ2-3, with D maybe TRBD2 (6 bases). This CDR3 comprises 13 residues. Germline values: CDR1 SNHLY, CDR2 FYNNEI. The V end lost 6 bases, the J end lost 8 bases, and 15 bases lay between the germline ends. For the CDR3, the DNA is TGTGCCAGCAGAAGAGGGGAGGAGGGTACGCAGTATTTT. Residues: CASRRGEEGTQYF.

The V gene is TRBV7-8, the J gene TRBJ1-4, with D unresolved. The V end was cut by 3 bases, the J end by 0 bases, with 5 bases between. CDR3 length: 14 amino acids. Looked up from germline, CDR1 is SGHVS and CDR2 is FQNEAQ. The CDR3 sequence is CASSFTATNEKLFF. CDR3 bases: TGTGCCAGCAGCTTCACAGCAACTAATGAAAAACTGTTTTTT.

V is TRBV6-2 or TRBV6-3 and J is TRBJ1-1, with D perhaps TRBD1 (5 bases). V was cut by 6 bases and J by 1 base, with 12 bases left in between. Germline V CDR1 and CDR2: MNHEY, SVGEGT. The CDR3 runs to 14 residues. This CDR3 is CASSLGLGNTEAFF. As DNA, the CDR3 is TGTGCCAGCAGCCTGGGACTTGGGAACACTGAAGCTTTCTTT.

CDR3: CASTSSGSRAETQYF. The CDR3 nucleotides read TGTGCCAGCACCTCTAGCGGGAGTCGAGCAGAGACCCAGTACTTC. The chain recombines TRBV28 with TRBJ2-5; 10 bases are shared with TRBD2. Germline-derived CDR1 and CDR2 are MDHEN and SYDVKM. The CDR3 consists of 15 residues. Trimming removed 7 bases from V and 4 bases from J; junction bases left unmatched: 9.

This chain joins TRBV7-9 and TRBJ1-2, with 7 positions matching TRBD1. The germline gives CDR1 SEHNR, CDR2 FQNEAQ (reference sequence). The junction had 1 base not matched to a gene; V was cut back by 3 bases and J by 0 bases. The CDR3 is 14 residues long. This CDR3 is CASSLGQSNYGYTF. The CDR3 bases are TGTGCCAGCAGCTTGGGACAGTCTAACTATGGCTACACCTTC.

This clone was recorded once. The chain links TRBV5-6 to TRBJ2-2, with 7 bases that match TRBD2. The germline V gene encodes CDR1 SGHDT and CDR2 YYEEEE. The CDR3 totals 16 residues. Trimming removed 2 bases from V and 4 bases from J; junction bases left unmatched: 8. In DNA form, the CDR3 reads TGTGCCAGCAGCTTTTTCCAGCGGGGCCCCACCGGGGAGCTGTTTTTT. It is translated as CASSFFQRGPTGELFF.

This chain connects TRBV27 to TRBJ1-3; maybe TRBD1 (6 bases). V lost 6 bases and J lost 1, with 7 bases in between. The CDR3 runs 13 residues. Germline assignment: CDR1 MNHEY and CDR2 SMNVEV (reference sequence). The CDR3 DNA sequence: TGTGCCAGCAGACAGGGTTCTGGAAACACCATATATTTT. Residues: CASRQGSGNTIYF.

There are a few counts of this clone. This chain links TRBV14 with TRBJ1-3; D is unresolved. V lost 2 bases and J lost 0, with 11 bases in between. CDR1 SGHDN and CDR2 FVKESK come from the germline V gene. The CDR3 is 16 amino acids. Here the CDR3 DNA reads TGTGCCAGCAGCCAACGAGTGAGGAACTCTGGAAACACCATATATTTT. It encodes CASSQRVRNSGNTIYF.

This clone was seen only a few times. The chain carries TRBV25-1 and TRBJ2-7; perhaps TRBD1 as D (6 bases). Trimming cost V 6 bases and J 3 bases, with 12 bases left between them. Germline CDR1 and CDR2: MGHDK and SYGVNS. The CDR3 totals 13 residues. CDR3 protein: CASSEGTLYEQYF. CDR3 nucleotide sequence: TGTGCCAGCAGCGAAGGGACACTCTACGAGCAGTACTTC.

V is TRBV7-6 and J is TRBJ2-7; tentative D call: TRBD1 (5 bases). Trimming took off 5 bases at V and 2 bases at J, with 7 bases between the two ends. The CDR3 runs to 12 residues. In germline, CDR1 is SGHVS, CDR2 FNYEAQ. The chain's CDR3 is CASSLTAYEQYF. The CDR3 nucleotides read TGTGCCAGCAGCCTGACAGCCTACGAGCAGTACTTC.

The V gene is TRBV7-9, the J gene TRBJ1-6; 8 bases line up with TRBD1. This CDR3 contains 14 residues. CDR1 is SEHNR, CDR2 FQNEAQ, per germline (reference sequence). V dropped 8 bases and J dropped 7; count of bases not matched to a gene: 7. This CDR3 is CASGPGQENSPLHF. DNA of the CDR3: TGTGCCAGCGGACCGGGACAGGAAAATTCACCCCTCCACTTT.

V usage is TRBV30 and J usage is TRBJ2-7; 7 bases align to TRBD1. Trimming took 3 bases from V and 1 from J; bases not matched to a gene: 0. CDR3 length: 12 residues. The V gene's germline CDR1 is GTSNPN and CDR2 SVGIG (reference sequence). The CDR3 DNA sequence: TGTGCCTGGAGGGGACAGTCCTACGAGCAGTACTTC. It translates to CAWRGQSYEQYF.

J is TRBJ2-2 and V is TRBV27; the D gene is possibly TRBD1 (6 bases). The CDR3 is made up of 14 amino acids. V lost 6 bases and J lost 4, with 12 bases in between. Looked up from germline, CDR1 is MNHEY and CDR2 is SMNVEV (reference sequence). The CDR3 bases are TGTGCCAGCAGGGCAGGGGCTTTCACCGGGGAGCTGTTTTTT. Its protein product is CASRAGAFTGELFF.

The chain joins TRBV28 to TRBJ1-5; D is possibly TRBD1 (5 bases). The CDR3 is 13 amino acids. The ends were cut back, 5 bases at V and 5 bases at J, with 10 bases in the middle. Germline V lookup: CDR1 MDHEN, CDR2 SYDVKM. Here the CDR3 reads CASSRGGDQPQHF. The CDR3, as DNA: TGTGCCAGCAGTCGGGGGGGTGATCAGCCCCAGCATTTT.

The chain couples TRBV6-1 to TRBJ2-7; TRBD2 aligns across 7 bases. The CDR3 length is 14 residues. Germline-derived CDR1 and CDR2 are MNHNS and SASEGT. V lost 3 bases and J lost 0; bases outside the gene matches: 2. In DNA form, the CDR3 reads TGTGCCAGCAGTGAGGGGGGGATCTCCTACGAGCAGTACTTC. Translation gives CASSEGGISYEQYF.

The rearrangement uses TRBV19 and TRBJ2-5; 8 bases are shared with TRBD1. The CDR3 spans 17 residues. V gave up 7 bases and J gave up 5 bases; unmatched junction bases: 18. CDR1 is LNHDA, CDR2 SQIVND, per germline (reference sequence). The CDR3 sequence is CASKPGTGTGYMETQYF. In DNA form, the CDR3 reads TGTGCCAGTAAACCAGGCACCGGGACAGGCTATATGGAGACCCAGTACTTC.

The chain combines TRBV10-3 with TRBJ1-2; TRBD1 matches at 9 bases. The germline V gene encodes CDR1 ENHRY and CDR2 SYGVKD. The CDR3 extends over 16 amino acids. V shed 2 bases, J shed 4 bases, and the junction held 8 bases outside the gene matches. This CDR3 reads CAISEMGQGEFYGYTF. The CDR3 DNA reads as TGTGCCATCAGTGAGATGGGACAGGGTGAATTCTATGGCTACACCTTC.

V usage is TRBV7-8 and J usage is TRBJ2-7, with D uncertain. V was shortened by 4 bases and J by 1 base, with 8 bases between the two germline ends. The CDR3 sequence is 13 residues long. Germline loops: CDR1 SGHVS, CDR2 FQNEAQ. CDR3 residues: CASSSAQSYEQYF. In nucleotides, the CDR3 is TGTGCCAGCAGCTCCGCACAGTCCTACGAGCAGTACTTC.

This clone has a single count. The chain carries TRBV3-1 (or the pseudogene TRBV3-2) and TRBJ1-4; D might be TRBD1 (5 bases). V was shortened by 1 base and J by 4 bases, with 22 bases between the two germline ends. The length of the CDR3 is 19 residues. Germline loops: CDR1 LGHDT, CDR2 YNNKEL (reference sequence). The CDR3, as DNA: TGTGCCAGCAGCCAAGTATCGGGCCTAAGGGGCAGGAGTAATGAAAAACTGTTTTTT. Amino acid sequence: CASSQVSGLRGRSNEKLFF.

V and J are TRBV6-2 or TRBV6-3 and TRBJ2-7; 9 bases are a match to TRBD1. Per germline, CDR1 MNHEY and CDR2 SVGEGT. This CDR3 is 16 amino acids long. J was trimmed by 6 bases and V by 1 base; bases with no gene match: 10. This CDR3 reads CASSYYGPGTGFEQYF. The CDR3 DNA follows: TGTGCCAGCAGTTACTACGGTCCCGGGACAGGGTTCGAGCAGTACTTC.

The gene calls are TRBV6-2 or TRBV6-3 and TRBJ2-3; TRBD2 matches at 7 bases. V was pared by 4 bases and J by 2 bases, with 3 bases of the junction left unmatched. This CDR3 region has 14 residues. Looked up from germline, CDR1 is MNHEY and CDR2 is SVGEGT. CDR3 nucleotides: TGTGCCAGCAGTTTCGGGGGGTCCACAGATACGCAGTATTTT. Protein product: CASSFGGSTDTQYF.

V is TRBV30 and J is TRBJ2-1; perhaps TRBD2 as D (5 bases). V was pared by 0 bases and J by 0 bases, with 12 bases between. Germline CDR1 and CDR2: GTSNPN and SVGIG (reference sequence). The CDR3 runs to 16 residues. The CDR3 nucleotides are TGTGCCTGGAGTGTAGAGGGCTACAACTCCTACAATGAGCAGTTCTTC. Protein: CAWSVEGYNSYNEQFF. The full variable domain, with the rest looked up from reference TRBV30 and TRBJ2-1, is SQTIHQWPATLVQPVGSPLSLECTVEGTSNPNLYWYRQAAGRGLQLLFYSVGIGQISSEVPQNLSASRPQDRQFILSSKKLLLSDSGFYLCAWSVEGYNSYNEQFFGPGTRLTVL.

The V call is TRBV20-1, the J call TRBJ2-7; D is unclear. From germline, CDR1 is DFQATT and CDR2 SNEGSKA (reference sequence). The CDR3 is made up of 12 amino acids. V gave up 3 bases and J gave up 3 bases, with 9 bases separating them. The DNA for the CDR3 is TGCAGTGCTAGTACGACTGGCTACGAGCAGTACTTC. This translates into CSASTTGYEQYF.

The DNA for the CDR3 is TGTGCCAGCCTTCCCGCGGGTAGCGGGAGGGCCGGGTCCTACGAGCAGTACTTC. It encodes CASLPAGSGRAGSYEQYF. The chain has TRBV28 and TRBJ2-7, with TRBD2 matching over 11 bases. Germline V gives CDR1 MDHEN, CDR2 SYDVKM. This CDR3 is built from 18 residues. V trimming: 8 bases; J trimming: 1 base; junction bases outside the gene matches: 16.